This TCR beta chain was found in a study of blood T cell repertoires in COVID-19. TCRdb keeps only in-frame clones here, not all; method: immunoSEQ multiplex PCR. The data show roughly 500,000 clones, with about 85% seen just once and 7% to 10% held by the top ten. The ends were cut back, 3 bases at V and 4 bases at J, with 13 bases in the middle. The germline V gene encodes CDR1 SGHKS and CDR2 YYEKEE (reference sequence). CDR3 size: 14 residues. Enrolled through a virtual design, the participants were between 18 and 89 years of age and came from 24 US areas. Material: PBMCs or T cells enriched from blood (not recorded which). The TCR originated in a woman aged 60-75 years who had recovered from COVID-19. This chain connects TRBV5-5 to TRBJ1-2, with D possibly matching TRBD1 (6 bases). Written as DNA, the CDR3 is TGTGCCAGCAGCTCCAGCCCGACAGGCTATGGCTACACCTTC. Its protein is CASSSSPTGYGYTF.